This T cell receptor beta chain was sequenced for a study of shared clonotypes between healthy human individuals. Study summary: CD4 naive and CD4 memory each took three plates per donor, while CD8 naive took two and CD8 memory one.

V was clipped by 1 base and J by 5 bases, with 12 bases between them. The CDR3 runs 15 residues. Germline CDR1 is SGHVS and CDR2 is FQNEAQ. TCRdb's copy holds only in-frame clones and misses some; the assay was immunoSEQ multiplex PCR. The table has some 300,000 clones, 73% seen once. Sequencing used memory CD4+ T cells sorted from blood. Documented subset: CD45RA-negative fraction. This chain uses TRBV7-8 with TRBJ1-5; D remains ambiguous. The clonotype originates from a man in his thirties or forties in good health. In DNA form, the CDR3 reads TGTGCCAGCAGCTTAGGGGCTGGTTTGTATCAGCCCCAGCATTTT. This codes for CASSLGAGLYQPQHF.